This is a list of T cell receptor beta chains from one sample in a study of response to subunit inactivated influenza vaccine. Via MiXCR, TCRdb re-called the RT-PCR reads, giving one row per CDR3 protein. This table has over 800,000 distinct CDR3 sequences, 21% appearing once. Sequences were derived from PBMCs from blood, sampled roughly 5 days after vaccination. The receptors were sampled from a man aged 45-65 years who received an inactivated influenza vaccine. CDR3s include the opening cysteine and the closing phenylalanine or tryptophan.

TRBV7-3,CASSSDGTGKGKDNQPQHF
TRBV11-2,CASSGRLGNVRTDTQYF
TRBV5-6,CASSLGPTGGANQPQHF
TRBV29-1,CSVKQGGLAGETQYF
TRBV11-2,CASSLQPGVADTQYF
TRBV12-3/TRBV12-4,CASSPRQNYGYTF
TRBV11-2,CASSFPLAVNEQFF
TRBV20-1,CSARVAGNTGELFF
TRBV24-1,CATSDSTFRDRDQETQYF
TRBV6-1,CASIGVRGGNTGELFF
TRBV12-3/TRBV12-4,CASSLVAGGRVDTQYF
TRBV4-3,CASSQRPTGSYEQYF
TRBV11-2,CASSLGDREYEQYF
TRBV11-2,CASSLVFGGRVVATGELFF